A single T cell receptor (beta chain) is shown here with its context. Original methodology: The assay estimated nucleated cells by amplifying reference gene primers. Data came from immunoSEQ multiplex PCR; TCRdb stores just in-frame clones and leaves some out. The V and J calls and clone size are taken from that table; D and trimming were inferred from the DNA. The sample contains under 250,000 clones, 84% of which appear only once. The CDR3 length is 14 residues. Trimming pared 0 bases from V and 4 bases from J, leaving 9 bases between. The V gene's germline CDR1 is LGHNT and CDR2 FRNRAP. The record originates from a study of blood T cell repertoires in COVID-19. Study context: Sites in the United States, Italy and Spain provided acute and convalescent COVID-19 samples. PBMCs, B-cell-depleted T cells, or T cells provided the cDNA or gDNA that made up the material.

Recovered status in Cohort 3 required two negative PCRs, clearance, or symptom resolution. Sequenced: PBMCs or T cells enriched from blood (not recorded which). The chain recombines TRBV12-5 with TRBJ1-2; D is undetermined. The receptor comes from a man between 60 and 75 years old who had recovered from COVID-19. The CDR3 bases are TGTGCTAGTGGTTTGGTACCCAACAGCTATGGCTACACCTTC. It codes for CASGLVPNSYGYTF. The entire variable domain, with the rest obtained from reference TRBV12-5 and TRBJ1-2, is as follows: DARVTQTPRHKVTEMGQEVTMRCQPILGHNTVFWYRQTMMQGLELLAYFRNRAPLDDSGMPKDRFSAEMPDATLATLKIQPSEPRDSAVYFCASGLVPNSYGYTFGSGTRLTVV.